The rows below give T cell receptor beta chains drawn from one sample of a study of CD8 T cells in ankylosing spondylitis. TCRdb analysed the 5' RACE reads with MiXCR anew, one entry per CDR3 protein. Of 700,000 to 850,000 distinct CDR3 sequences listed, 12% are singletons. The sample comprised blood, either unsorted or a sorted T cell fraction (not recorded which). The receptors originated from a male donor with ankylosing spondylitis. Each CDR3 is given with its conserved first and last residue. The D gene is left open where the match is weak. Clone sizes are given selectively: once, few, many, or a class where the clone is expanded.

>16|TRBJ2-4|many|TRBD2|TRBV29-1
TGCAGCGTTCAAATAGGGACTAGCGACTCAATCAACATTCAGTACTTC
CSVQIGTSDSINIQYF
>16|TRBJ2-7|many|.|TRBV20-1
TGCAGTGCTAGAGGTTTCGGGTGGAGGAGCTCCTACGAGCAGTACTTC
CSARGFGWRSSYEQYF
>15|TRBJ2-2|.|TRBD1|TRBV10-3
TGTGCCATCAGTCGGGACAGGCCGAACACCGGGGAGCTGTTTTTT
CAISRDRPNTGELFF
>16|TRBJ2-3|few|TRBD2|TRBV12-3/TRBV12-4
TGTGCCAGCAGTTTCCGACTAGCGGGCGTAACAGATACGCAGTATTTT
CASSFRLAGVTDTQYF
>12|TRBJ2-5|few|.|TRBV12-3/TRBV12-4
TGTGCCAGCAAAAGGGTTGAAGAGACCCAGTACTTC
CASKRVEETQYF
>16|TRBJ2-3|.|TRBD2|TRBV5-1
TGCGCCAGCAGCTTGGAGGAGCGGGGGTACACAGATACGCAGTATTTT
CASSLEERGYTDTQYF
>15|TRBJ2-6|few|.|TRBV20-1
TGCAGTGCCGGGGTCGGATCCTCCGGGGCCAACGTCCTGACTTTC
CSAGVGSSGANVLTF
>13|TRBJ2-1|.|.|TRBV3-1
TGTGCCAGCAGCCTTGGGACCCGCAATGAGCAGTTCTTC
CASSLGTRNEQFF
>14|TRBJ1-4|few|.|TRBV6-2/TRBV6-3
TGTGCCAGCAGTCCCGGGACAATTGCGGAAAAACTGTTTTTT
CASSPGTIAEKLFF
>13|TRBJ2-1|.|.|TRBV7-2
TGTGCCAGCAGCCGGGCGGGCAGAGATGAGCAGTTCTTC
CASSRAGRDEQFF
>13|TRBJ1-2|.|.|TRBV6-1
TGTGCCAGCGGACGGAGGGAAGAACATGGCTACACCTTC
CASGRREEHGYTF
>14|TRBJ2-7|few|.|TRBV6-2/TRBV6-3
TGTGCCAGCAGTTACGTTACCAGGGTCCACGAGCAGTACTTC
CASSYVTRVHEQYF
>12|TRBJ2-2|few|.|TRBV7-2
TGTGCCAGCAGCTTGCAGTTCCGGGAGCTGTTTTTT
CASSLQFRELFF
>15|TRBJ1-5|many|.|TRBV4-2
TGTGCCAGCAGCCAAGAGGAAGGTAGCAATCAGCCCCAGCATTTT
CASSQEEGSNQPQHF
>13|TRBJ2-7|.|.|TRBV10-2
TGCGCCAGCAGTGACCCCTCGTCGAACGAGCAGTACTTC
CASSDPSSNEQYF